The sequence of this T cell receptor (beta chain) was determined in a study of blood T cells in healthy people across ages. A sample-barcoded 5' primer and a J-beta primer mix were used in a second PCR of roughly 6 to 11 cycles. Unique molecular identifiers of 12 random nucleotides labeled each cDNA. TCRdb re-derived calls from the 5' RACE reads in MiXCR, one entry per CDR3 protein. The data hold 600,000 to 1,000,000 distinct CDR3 sequences, with approximately 25% observed a single time. A few counts support this clonotype. In each sample, at least 6 million PBMCs were isolated. Germline V lookup: CDR1 SGHVS, CDR2 FNYEAQ. The CDR3 sequence is 14 residues long. V was clipped by 3 bases and J by 5 bases, with 13 bases between them. The same data also contributed to another study, on T cells of mothers and their children.

This clonotype originated in a boy aged 10-17 years in good health. V and J are TRBV7-6 and TRBJ2-5, with D tentatively TRBD1 (6 bases). The sample taken for sequencing was blood. The CDR3: CASSFWGPDETQYF. CDR3 nucleotide sequence: TGTGCCAGCAGCTTCTGGGGGCCGGATGAGACCCAGTACTTC.